This passage covers 27 T cell receptor beta chains from one sample sequenced in a study of T-cell memory formation after mild COVID-19 (dated by TCRdb to about 2021). The receptor library was made with 5' RACE. These reads were obtained on an Illumina NovaSeq 6000. The public sequencing data were trimmed at Q25 with fastp and processed into clonotypes with MiXCR by TCRdb, which kept only in-frame beta chains. Every entry covers one CDR3 protein and lists the most common genes and DNA from its rows. The sample table holds about 620,000 distinct CDR3 sequences, of which more than 15% were seen once. The ten top clones hold 12% of the sample. The material sequenced was PBMCs or a T cell subset sorted from them (not recorded which). These receptors all come from an adult woman who had mild COVID-19 (a few samples of this study predate the infection). The sample titles of this study are shuffled in the database, so cell type and time point are left out; the donor was told from shared clones.

In regard to this clonotype: With a much larger clone just one base away, this may be a read error. This chain uses TRBV7-9 with TRBJ1-2; D not resolved. The CDR3 contains 13 residues. Between the trimmed V and J ends, which lost 7 bases and 0 bases, there was a span of 9 bases. Germline assignment: CDR1 SEHNR and CDR2 FQNEAQ (reference sequence). The CDR3 DNA reads TGTGCCAGCAACCTTGACCCTAACTATGGCTACACCTTC. Its translation is CASNLDPNYGYTF.

The chain combines TRBV7-9 with TRBJ1-2; D may be TRBD1 (6 bases). Trimming cost V 1 base and J 4 bases, with 13 bases left between them. Germline CDR1 reads SEHNR; CDR2 reads FQNEAQ (reference sequence). The CDR3 extends over 15 amino acids. The DNA of the CDR3 is TGTGCCAGCAGCTTAGACGGTGGGGGCCTCTATGGCTACACCTTC. This encodes CASSLDGGGLYGYTF.

CDR3 sequence reads: CATSRPAAGPSYEQYF. In nucleotides, the CDR3 is TGTGCCACCAGCAGACCCGCTGCCGGACCCTCCTACGAGCAGTACTTC. V gene TRBV15 combines with J gene TRBJ2-7; D uncertain. The CDR3 covers 16 residues. Trimming shortened V by 2 bases and J by 0 bases, and 14 bases separated the two germline ends. Germline CDR1 reads LNHNV; CDR2 reads YYDKDF (reference sequence).

V is TRBV5-4 and J is TRBJ2-3; perhaps TRBD2 as D (6 bases). Trimming pared 7 bases from V and 8 bases from J, leaving 20 bases between. Germline V gives CDR1 SGHNT, CDR2 YYREEE (reference sequence). The CDR3 consists of 14 residues. The CDR3 sequence is CASSGGTVLVTQYF. CDR3 in DNA: TGTGCCAGCTCTGGGGGGACTGTTTTGGTTACGCAGTATTTT.

This chain uses TRBV30 with TRBJ1-3; 7 bases are shared with TRBD1. The ends lost 4 bases at V and 0 bases at J; junction bases unmatched: 9. This CDR3 region has 16 residues. Germline V CDR1 and CDR2: GTSNPN, SVGIG (reference sequence). The CDR3 protein is CAWTRGTALSGNTIYF. The DNA of the CDR3 is TGTGCCTGGACTCGGGGGACAGCCCTCTCTGGAAACACCATATATTTT.

The table lists this clonotype with a few counts. The V gene is TRBV7-7, the J gene TRBJ2-7, with 8 bases identical to TRBD2. The germline V gene encodes CDR1 SSHAT and CDR2 FNYEAQ (reference sequence). The CDR3 is 14 amino acids. The V and J ends lost 6 bases and 4 bases, in that order; junction bases with no gene match: 8. Here the CDR3 reads CASSERGTPYEQYF. The CDR3 nucleotides are TGTGCCAGCAGTGAGCGGGGGACTCCATACGAGCAGTACTTC.

This chain links TRBV5-4 with TRBJ2-7; D is undetermined. V was trimmed by 9 bases and J by 3 bases, leaving 16 bases between them. Per the germline V gene, CDR1 is SGHNT and CDR2 is YYREEE (reference sequence). The CDR3 extends over 13 amino acids. The CDR3 loop is CANTVLSSYEQYF. The CDR3 nucleotides read TGTGCCAATACGGTCCTATCGAGCTACGAGCAGTACTTC.

This clonotype was counted only a few times. The chain couples TRBV12-3 or TRBV12-4 to TRBJ2-7; D call uncertain. The CDR3 has 11 residues. The ends were cut back, 5 bases at V and 6 bases at J, with 8 bases in the middle. The CDR3 region is CASSPSVEQYF. The CDR3 nucleotides read TGTGCCAGCAGTCCGTCCGTCGAGCAGTACTTC.

The chain carries TRBV4-2 and TRBJ2-7; a possible D gene is TRBD2 (5 bases). The germline gives CDR1 LGHNA, CDR2 YNFKEQ. Between the trimmed V and J ends, which lost 0 bases and 3 bases, there was a span of 9 bases. This CDR3 contains 14 residues. In nucleotides, the CDR3 is TGTGCCAGCAGCCAAGAAGCGGTCCACTACGAGCAGTACTTC. Translated: CASSQEAVHYEQYF.

The CDR3 bases are TGTGCCAGCAGCTTCGGACAGGGGAGCAATTCACCCCTCCACTTT. Amino acids: CASSFGQGSNSPLHF. The chain links TRBV7-6 to TRBJ1-6, with 9 bases aligning to TRBD1. Germline-derived CDR1 and CDR2 are SGHVS and FNYEAQ. CDR3 length: 15 residues. V was pared by 3 bases and J by 7 bases, with 4 bases of the junction left unmatched.

The V and J genes are TRBV12-3 or TRBV12-4 and TRBJ2-3, with D unclear. V shed 6 bases and J shed 4 bases, with 11 bases lying between them. This CDR3 has 13 residues. The CDR3: CASRPDPADTQYF. CDR3 nucleotides: TGTGCCAGCAGGCCGGACCCGGCAGATACGCAGTATTTT.

As to this clonotype: A much larger clone is a single base away; this may be a read error. The chain joins TRBV5-1 to TRBJ2-1; 10 bases match TRBD2. Germline values: CDR1 SGHRS, CDR2 YFSETQ. The junction had 5 bases not matched to a gene; V was cut back by 5 bases and J by 9 bases. The CDR3 is 13 amino acids. CDR3 DNA: TGCGCCAGCAGACTAGCGGGACTAACTGAGCAGTTCTTC. Translation gives CASRLAGLTEQFF.

In this sample, this clonotype turned up many times. Written as DNA, the CDR3 is TGCAGCGTTGATAGGGGGGCACTTTACAATGAGCAGTTCTTC. As protein: CSVDRGALYNEQFF. The rearrangement links TRBV29-1 to TRBJ2-1; the D gene could be TRBD1 or TRBD2 (6 bases each). Germline V gene lookup returns CDR1 SQVTM and CDR2 ANQGSEA. Trimming took 3 bases from V and 4 from J, leaving 13 bases between them. The length of the CDR3 is 14 residues.

The rearrangement uses TRBV11-3 and TRBJ2-1, with a possible D match to TRBD2 (6 bases). V was cut by 3 bases and J by 6 bases, with 9 bases left in between. The CDR3 runs 13 residues. The germline V gene has CDR1 SGHNT and CDR2 YENEEA. The CDR3 here is CASSFLATNEQFF. CDR3 coding DNA: TGTGCCAGCAGCTTTCTAGCGACCAATGAGCAGTTCTTC.

The chain employs TRBV4-2 and TRBJ2-5, with 7 positions matching TRBD2. The germline V gene has CDR1 LGHNA and CDR2 YNFKEQ. This CDR3 comprises 16 residues. V lost 0 bases to trimming and J lost 3 bases; unmatched junction nucleotides: 7. The CDR3 spells CASSQDPLGGEETQYF. DNA of the CDR3: TGTGCCAGCAGCCAAGATCCCCTTGGGGGGGAAGAGACCCAGTACTTC.

This chain connects TRBV7-9 to TRBJ2-3; 10 nucleotides agree with TRBD2. CDR1 is SEHNR and CDR2 is FQNEAQ in the germline V gene (reference sequence). The length of the CDR3 is 19 residues. V was pared by 1 base and J by 2 bases, with 12 bases of the junction left unmatched. The CDR3 here is CASSLEWLAGVMFTDTQYF. In nucleotides, the CDR3 is TGTGCCAGCAGCTTAGAGTGGCTAGCGGGAGTGATGTTCACAGATACGCAGTATTTT.

CDR3 bases: TGCAGTGCTATCTCAAGAGCCCACTCCTACGAGCAGTACTTC. Protein: CSAISRAHSYEQYF. The chain couples TRBV20-1 to TRBJ2-7; the D is unclear. This CDR3 is built from 14 residues. Germline-derived CDR1 and CDR2 are DFQATT and SNEGSKA (reference sequence). Deletions cut 4 bases from V and 0 bases from J, with 13 bases between.

This clonotype has a single count. The chain employs TRBV12-3 or TRBV12-4 and TRBJ2-1; TRBD1 matches at 9 bases. The CDR3 has 15 residues. The junction had 11 bases not matched to a gene; V was cut back by 5 bases and J by 9 bases. The CDR3, as DNA: TGTGCCAGCAGTCCTCGGGACAGGGAATTGGGTGAGCAGTTCTTC. Residues: CASSPRDRELGEQFF.

This clonotype came up a few times. The V and J genes are TRBV9 and TRBJ2-3; D gene unclear. The V end was cut by 2 bases, the J end by 2 bases, with 12 bases between. The germline V gene encodes CDR1 SGDLS and CDR2 YYNGEE. The CDR3 runs 15 residues. CDR3 in amino acids: CASSVSVLVTDTQYF. In DNA form, the CDR3 reads TGTGCCAGCAGCGTGTCCGTTCTAGTCACAGATACGCAGTATTTT.

The chain uses TRBV15 and TRBJ2-3; 7 bases line up with TRBD2. Germline V gene data show CDR1 as LNHNV and CDR2 as YYDKDF (reference sequence). The ends lost 0 bases at V and 2 bases at J; junction bases unmatched: 8. This CDR3 has 17 amino acids. CDR3 DNA sequence: TGTGCCACCAGCAGAGATTGGGCGGGAGAGGTCACAGATACGCAGTATTTT. Its translation is CATSRDWAGEVTDTQYF.

The genes are TRBV4-2 and TRBJ2-6; 8 nucleotides agree with TRBD2. TRBJ2-1 explains the end of the DNA better; the J call may be wrong. This CDR3 spans 15 amino acids. Germline V gene lookup returns CDR1 LGHNA and CDR2 YNFKEQ. The CDR3 DNA is TGTGCCAGCAGCCAACCCGGGACTAGTGAGCATGAGCAGTTCTTC. As protein: CASSQPGTSEHEQFF.

This clonotype was counted ten times or more. This chain connects TRBV12-3 or TRBV12-4 to TRBJ2-1; 16 bases agree with TRBD2. J was trimmed by 2 bases and V by 3 bases; bases with no gene match: 7. This CDR3 contains 19 residues. CDR3 in DNA: TGTGCCAGCAGTTTTAGGGGACTAGCGGGAGGGGTGACCTACAATGAGCAGTTCTTC. This sequence encodes CASSFRGLAGGVTYNEQFF.

This clonotype occurred a few times. The rearrangement joins TRBV9 to TRBJ2-5; D may be TRBD1 (6 bases). This CDR3 spans 16 amino acids. CDR1 is SGDLS and CDR2 is YYNGEE in the germline V gene. With 2 bases removed from V and 5 bases from J, the gap between germline ends came to 19 bases. The CDR3 is CASSVTGTSRGETQYF. The DNA for the CDR3 is TGTGCCAGCAGCGTTACCGGGACATCAAGAGGGGAGACCCAGTACTTC.

V and J are TRBV6-2 or TRBV6-3 and TRBJ2-1; TRBD2 agrees at 13 bases. The V segment lost 5 bases and the J segment 3 bases; nucleotides outside the gene matches: 4. CDR1 and CDR2 from the germline V gene are MNHEY and SVGEGT. There are 16 residues in the CDR3. CDR3 in amino acids: CASSKGLAGRYNEQFF. The CDR3 DNA follows: TGTGCCAGCAGTAAGGGACTAGCGGGACGCTACAATGAGCAGTTCTTC.

The chain links TRBV29-1 to TRBJ2-1; TRBD2 aligns across 12 bases. The CDR3 is 15 residues long. Germline CDR1 SQVTM, CDR2 ANQGSEA. The J segment lost 5 bases and the V segment lost 6 bases, leaving 8 bases of the junction unmatched. The CDR3 sequence: CSVAGTSGQHNEQFF. DNA for the CDR3: TGCAGCGTGGCCGGGACTAGCGGGCAACACAATGAGCAGTTCTTC.

The chain joins TRBV4-1 to TRBJ1-1; tentative D call: TRBD1 (5 bases). The CDR3 extends over 14 amino acids. The germline V and J ends were trimmed by 8 bases and 1 base, with 14 bases remaining between them. Germline V CDR1 and CDR2: MGHRA, YSYEKL. The CDR3 region is CASEAERGNTEAFF. CDR3 DNA sequence: TGCGCCAGCGAAGCGGAGAGGGGGAACACTGAAGCTTTCTTT.

This chain connects TRBV6-5 to TRBJ1-2; D might be TRBD1 (5 bases). Trimming pared 8 bases from V and 5 bases from J, leaving 9 bases between. CDR3 length: 11 residues. The germline V gene has CDR1 MNHEY and CDR2 SVGAGI. The CDR3, as DNA: TGTGCCAGCTGCGGGGGATATGGCTACACCTTC. Protein: CASCGGYGYTF.